The 26 T cell receptor beta chains below come from one sample, sequenced in a study of T-cell reconstitution after alpha-beta-depleted transplantation in children. Molecular barcoding with unique molecular identifiers was used for the TCRbeta library. TCRdb ran MiXCR on the PCR reads and lists one entry per CDR3 protein. The sample has hundreds of thousands of distinct CDR3 sequences, approximately 15% seen once. The material sequenced was PBMCs from the stem cell graft donor, taken from the stem cell graft. These receptor sequences come from a human donor who donated a stem cell graft to a child with acute myeloid leukemia.

This clonotype was counted many times. The chain employs TRBV6-1 and TRBJ1-4; D ambiguous. With 1 base removed from V and 4 bases from J, the gap between germline ends came to 7 bases. This CDR3 spans 14 amino acids. Germline CDR1 and CDR2: MNHNS and SASEGT. The CDR3 region is CASSEGLSNEKLFF. The CDR3 bases are TGTGCCAGCAGTGAAGGACTGAGTAATGAAAAACTGTTTTTT.

This clonotype was picked up many times. The V gene is TRBV12-3 or TRBV12-4, the J gene TRBJ2-2; a possible D gene is TRBD1 (6 bases). This CDR3 spans 12 amino acids. V shed 6 bases and J shed 6 bases, with 8 bases lying between them. CDR3 protein: CASSPGAGELFF. For the CDR3, the DNA is TGTGCCAGCAGCCCAGGGGCCGGGGAGCTGTTTTTT.

This clonotype has a count of ten or more. CDR3 loop: CSVDPLSTSGGDSTDTQYF. DNA of the CDR3: TGCAGCGTTGATCCTCTCTCGACTAGCGGGGGGGATAGCACAGATACGCAGTATTTT. V and J are TRBV29-1 and TRBJ2-3, with 14 nucleotides matching TRBD2. CDR1 SQVTM and CDR2 ANQGSEA come from the germline V gene. The CDR3 runs 19 residues. V dropped 3 bases and J dropped 0; count of bases not matched to a gene: 11.

This clonotype was seen repeatedly, ten times or more. The genes are TRBV29-1 and TRBJ1-1, with D maybe TRBD1 (6 bases). The CDR3 sequence is 13 residues long. The germline gives CDR1 SQVTM, CDR2 ANQGSEA. Trimming stripped 7 bases from V and 2 bases from J, with 14 bases between. The CDR3 sequence is CSAGWGTNTEAFF. The CDR3 DNA sequence: TGCAGCGCCGGTTGGGGGACAAACACTGAAGCTTTCTTT.

This clonotype has more than one count but fewer than ten. This chain links TRBV5-1 with TRBJ1-2; D unresolved. The V end was cut by 4 bases, the J end by 8 bases, with 12 bases between. The CDR3 sequence is 12 residues long. Germline assignment: CDR1 SGHRS and CDR2 YFSETQ. In nucleotides, the CDR3 is TGCGCCAGCAGCCTGTACGAGTCCGGCTACACCTTC. Its protein is CASSLYESGYTF.

This clonotype was picked up many times. The J gene is TRBJ2-7, the V gene TRBV20-1; 8 nucleotides align to TRBD1. The junction had 14 bases not matched to a gene; V was cut back by 4 bases and J by 6 bases. The CDR3 is 15 residues long. Germline assignment: CDR1 DFQATT and CDR2 SNEGSKA (reference sequence). The CDR3 sequence: CSATLPRGQHSEQYF. As DNA, the CDR3 is TGCAGTGCTACACTACCCAGGGGGCAACATAGCGAGCAGTACTTC.

The V and J genes are TRBV3-1 and TRBJ2-1, with D possibly TRBD2 on 5 matching bases. The germline CDR1 and CDR2 sequences are LGHDT and YNNKEL (reference sequence). The CDR3 contains 13 residues. Trimming stripped 0 bases from V and 9 bases from J, with 9 bases between. CDR3 sequence reads: CASSQDEGGEQFF. The CDR3 DNA reads TGTGCCAGCAGCCAAGATGAGGGTGGTGAGCAGTTCTTC.

About this clonotype: A read error may explain this, as a much larger clone is one base away. The J gene is TRBJ2-2, the V gene TRBV4-3; 9 bases line up with TRBD1. The CDR3 runs to 16 residues. CDR1 LGHNA and CDR2 YSLEER come from the germline V gene. With V trimmed by 4 bases and J by 8 bases, 11 bases remained unmatched. CDR3 sequence (DNA): TGCGCCAGCAGCCGGACACTACAGGGGGCGAAGGGGGAGCTGTTTTTT. It specifies CASSRTLQGAKGELFF.

In this sample, this clonotype turned up a few times. The chain couples TRBV6-5 to TRBJ2-2, with TRBD2 as a possible D gene (5 bases). There are 14 residues in the CDR3. Germline V CDR1 and CDR2: MNHEY, SVGAGI. Trimming stripped 2 bases from V and 3 bases from J, with 7 bases between. The CDR3 protein is CASSYTGDTGELFF. CDR3 in DNA: TGTGCCAGCAGTTACACCGGGGACACCGGGGAGCTGTTTTTT.

This clonotype was picked up many times. The rearrangement links TRBV10-3 to TRBJ1-1; 10 bases line up with TRBD1. The CDR3 runs to 14 residues. V shed 6 bases, J shed 3 bases, and the junction held 4 bases outside the gene matches. Per germline, CDR1 ENHRY and CDR2 SYGVKD. The CDR3 DNA reads as TGTGCCATCAGACGGACAGGGGGGGACACTGAAGCTTTCTTT. Protein sequence: CAIRRTGGDTEAFF.

The chain uses TRBV12-3 or TRBV12-4 and TRBJ2-2, with D maybe TRBD1 (5 bases). This CDR3 has 15 amino acids. The V gene lost 6 bases and the J gene lost 4 bases, with 15 bases spanning the gap. The CDR3 sequence is CASRHTRRATGELFF. The CDR3 bases are TGTGCCAGCAGGCACACTCGCAGGGCCACCGGGGAGCTGTTTTTT.

This clonotype has ten or more counts. The genes are TRBV5-1 and TRBJ2-1; D is uncertain. Trimming removed 0 bases at V and 6 bases at J, with 13 bases between. Germline CDR1 and CDR2: SGHRS and YFSETQ. This CDR3 has 15 amino acids. The CDR3 DNA reads TGCGCCAGCAGCTTGGGGGCCGGCGGTACCAATGAGCAGTTCTTC. This encodes CASSLGAGGTNEQFF.

This clonotype was seen repeatedly, ten times or more. The chain couples TRBV15 to TRBJ1-6; possibly TRBD1 for D (5 bases). CDR1 is LNHNV, CDR2 YYDKDF, per germline (reference sequence). V dropped 3 bases and J dropped 4 bases, with 16 bases sitting between them. CDR3 size: 17 residues. CDR3 nucleotides: TGTGCCACCAGCAGTAACGCAGGGCGAAGTTATAATTCACCCCTCCACTTT. Translation gives CATSSNAGRSYNSPLHF. Combining the CDR3 with reference TRBV15 and TRBJ1-6 gives the whole variable domain DAMVIQNPRYQVTQFGKPVTLSCSQTLNHNVMYWYQQKSSQAPKLLFHYYDKDFNNEADTPDNFQSRRPNTSFCFLDIRSPGLGDTAMYLCATSSNAGRSYNSPLHFGNGTRLTVT.

The V gene is TRBV6-2 or TRBV6-3, the J gene TRBJ1-1; D might be TRBD1 (6 bases). The CDR3 is 16 residues long. Germline V gene sequence: CDR1 MNHEY, CDR2 SVGEGT. Deletions cut 4 bases from V and 0 bases from J, with 15 bases between. CDR3 DNA sequence: TGTGCCAGCAGTTCCGTACAGGGCGAGGTGAACACTGAAGCTTTCTTT. Protein: CASSSVQGEVNTEAFF.

This clonotype was observed a few times. The rearrangement links TRBV7-2 to TRBJ2-3; 12 bases match TRBD2. In germline, CDR1 is SGHTA, CDR2 FQGNSA. V lost 5 bases and J lost 3; bases outside the gene matches: 6. This CDR3 comprises 16 residues. The CDR3 DNA is TGTGCCAGCAGCACCACTAGCGGGGGGTTGACAGATACGCAGTATTTT. Amino acid sequence: CASSTTSGGLTDTQYF.

This clonotype was counted at least ten times. This rearrangement joins TRBV5-6 to TRBJ1-2; D not certain. Trimming removed 4 bases at V and 1 base at J, with 17 bases between. This CDR3 contains 16 residues. The germline CDR1 and CDR2 sequences are SGHDT and YYEEEE. CDR3 residues: CASSLKGILINYGYTF. In DNA form, the CDR3 reads TGTGCCAGCAGCCTAAAAGGGATATTGATTAACTATGGCTACACCTTC.

CDR3 residues: CSARDLTGGQETQYF. The CDR3 coding sequence is TGCAGTGCTAGAGATCTAACAGGGGGCCAAGAGACCCAGTACTTC. The chain links TRBV20-1 to TRBJ2-5, with 8 bases matching TRBD1. Trimming at V came to 0 bases and at J to 1 base, leaving 4 bases not matched to a gene. Per germline, CDR1 DFQATT and CDR2 SNEGSKA (reference sequence). CDR3 size: 15 residues.

As for this clonotype: A much larger clone sits a single nucleotide away, making a read error possible. As the CDR3 is not closed by the conserved phenylalanine or tryptophan, this likely results from a read error. CDR3 DNA: TGCAGTGCTAAGGGACAGGGGGTCTACGAGCAGTACCTC. Translated: CSAKGQGVYEQYL. The J gene is TRBJ2-7, the V gene TRBV20-1, with TRBD1 matching over 11 bases. Germline-derived CDR1 and CDR2 are DFQATT and SNEGSKA (reference sequence). The V gene end was trimmed by 4 bases and the J gene end by 3 bases; junction bases not matched to a gene: 2. CDR3 length: 13 residues.

The sample holds many counts of this clonotype. The chain combines TRBV12-3 or TRBV12-4 with TRBJ2-5; D is unclear. The length of the CDR3 is 14 residues. V was cut by 8 bases and J by 7 bases, with 20 bases left in between. The CDR3 sequence is CASAWTHRLGTQYF. In DNA form, the CDR3 reads TGTGCCAGCGCATGGACCCATCGCTTGGGGACCCAGTACTTC.

Ten or more counts support this clonotype. The V and J genes are TRBV4-2 and TRBJ1-1; D gene ambiguous. CDR3 length: 14 amino acids. Germline V gives CDR1 LGHNA, CDR2 YNFKEQ. Trimming left V 1 base short and J 6 bases short, with 12 bases between. The CDR3 reads CASSQGPQRAEAFF. DNA for the CDR3: TGTGCCAGCAGCCAAGGCCCCCAGCGAGCTGAAGCTTTCTTT.

This chain connects TRBV5-1 to TRBJ2-3; 8 bases are shared with TRBD2. The germline CDR1 and CDR2 sequences are SGHRS and YFSETQ. This CDR3 contains 16 residues. J was trimmed by 2 bases and V by 2 bases; bases with no gene match: 7. The CDR3 is CASSFPSGGPTDTQYF. CDR3 nucleotide sequence: TGCGCCAGCAGCTTTCCAAGCGGGGGCCCCACAGATACGCAGTATTTT. The entire variable domain, with the rest obtained from reference TRBV5-1 and TRBJ2-3, is as follows: KAGVTQTPRYLIKTRGQQVTLSCSPISGHRSVSWYQQTPGQGLQFLFEYFSETQRNKGNFPGRFSGRQFSNSRSEMNVSTLELGDSALYLCASSFPSGGPTDTQYFGPGTRLTVL.

V usage is TRBV5-1 and J usage is TRBJ1-2; 8 bases map to TRBD1. CDR1 SGHRS and CDR2 YFSETQ come from the germline V gene. The J segment lost 7 bases and the V segment lost 0 bases, leaving 5 bases of the junction unmatched. The CDR3 contains 14 residues. The CDR3 loop reads CASSLEGQGAGYTF. In DNA, the CDR3 is TGCGCCAGCAGCTTGGAAGGGCAGGGGGCTGGCTACACCTTC. Combining the CDR3 with reference TRBV5-1 and TRBJ1-2 gives the whole variable domain KAGVTQTPRYLIKTRGQQVTLSCSPISGHRSVSWYQQTPGQGLQFLFEYFSETQRNKGNFPGRFSGRQFSNSRSEMNVSTLELGDSALYLCASSLEGQGAGYTFGSGTRLTVV.

Many counts were recorded for this clonotype. V usage is TRBV5-6 and J usage is TRBJ2-5; the D gene is possibly TRBD2 (6 bases). CDR3 length: 13 amino acids. Trimming pared 0 bases from V and 7 bases from J, leaving 10 bases between. CDR1 is SGHDT, CDR2 YYEEEE, per germline. CDR3 DNA sequence: TGTGCCAGCAGCTTGGGGACCGGGGGGACCCAGTACTTC. It specifies CASSLGTGGTQYF.

This clonotype was counted many times. V gene TRBV5-1 combines with J gene TRBJ1-1; TRBD1 aligns across 11 bases. CDR1 is SGHRS, CDR2 YFSETQ, per germline. Unmatched junction bases numbered 10, after V lost 4 bases and J lost 5 bases. CDR3 length: 16 residues. The CDR3 nucleotides are TGCGCCAGCAGCGGGGGTTCCGGGACAGGGGGGACTGAAGCTTTCTTT. Translated: CASSGGSGTGGTEAFF.

The gene calls are TRBV7-9 and TRBJ1-6; tentatively, D is TRBD1 (5 bases). CDR1 is SEHNR and CDR2 is FQNEAQ in the germline V gene (reference sequence). With 6 bases removed from V and 7 bases from J, the gap between germline ends came to 10 bases. The CDR3 sequence is 13 residues long. The CDR3 reads CASRQTVNSPLHF. The CDR3 bases are TGTGCCAGCAGACAGACAGTAAATTCACCCCTCCACTTT.

This clonotype was picked up many times. The J gene is TRBJ2-3, the V gene TRBV5-1; D is perhaps TRBD1 (5 bases). The CDR3 runs 15 residues. Between the trimmed V and J ends, which lost 2 bases and 4 bases, there was a span of 14 bases. In germline, CDR1 is SGHRS, CDR2 YFSETQ. CDR3 sequence reads: CASSFVGKGSDTQYF. DNA of the CDR3: TGCGCCAGCAGCTTTGTGGGGAAGGGGTCAGATACGCAGTATTTT. Full variable domain (missing parts from reference TRBV5-1 and TRBJ2-3): KAGVTQTPRYLIKTRGQQVTLSCSPISGHRSVSWYQQTPGQGLQFLFEYFSETQRNKGNFPGRFSGRQFSNSRSEMNVSTLELGDSALYLCASSFVGKGSDTQYFGPGTRLTVL.